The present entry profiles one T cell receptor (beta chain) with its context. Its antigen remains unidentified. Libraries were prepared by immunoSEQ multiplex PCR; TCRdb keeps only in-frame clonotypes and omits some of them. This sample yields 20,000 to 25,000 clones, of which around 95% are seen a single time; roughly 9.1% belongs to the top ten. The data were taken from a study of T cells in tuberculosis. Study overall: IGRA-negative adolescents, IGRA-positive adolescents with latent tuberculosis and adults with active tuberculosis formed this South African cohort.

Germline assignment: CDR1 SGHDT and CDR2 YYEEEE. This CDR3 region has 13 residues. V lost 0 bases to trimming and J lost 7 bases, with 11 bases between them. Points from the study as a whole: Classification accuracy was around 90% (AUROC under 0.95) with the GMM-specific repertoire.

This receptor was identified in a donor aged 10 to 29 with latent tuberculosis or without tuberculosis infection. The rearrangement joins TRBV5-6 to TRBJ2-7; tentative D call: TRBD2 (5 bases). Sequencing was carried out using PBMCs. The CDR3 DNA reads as TGTGCCAGCAGCTTGGGCCAATCGGGGGAGCAGTACTTC. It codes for CASSLGQSGEQYF. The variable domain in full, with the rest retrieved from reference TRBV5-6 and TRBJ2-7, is DAGVTQSPTHLIKTRGQQVTLRCSPKSGHDTVSWYQQALGQGPQFIFQYYEEEERQRGNFPDRFSGHQFPNYSSELNVNALLLGDSALYLCASSLGQSGEQYFGPGTRLTVT.